These T cell receptor beta chains were read from a single sample in a study of tumor-infiltrating lymphocytes in primary liver carcinoma. TCRdb recomputed calls from the multiplex PCR reads with MiXCR, one row per CDR3 protein. The top ten clones hold under 8.5% of a sample with 330,000 or so distinct CDR3 sequences, 65% of them seen once. The sequencing input was peripheral blood. Every receptor here comes from a man between 40 and 49 years old with primary liver carcinoma and hepatitis B virus infection. The CDR3 runs from the conserved cysteine through the conserved F or W.

J: TRBJ2-1
V: TRBV6-2/TRBV6-3
CDR3: CASSHNRDTDNEQFF

J: TRBJ2-7
V: TRBV11-2
CDR3: CASSYRTRTYEQYF

J: TRBJ2-5
V: TRBV11-2
CDR3: CAGGKIPREAQYF

J: TRBJ2-7
V: TRBV4-1
CDR3: CASSPRGTDSYEQYF

J: TRBJ2-3
V: TRBV11-2
CDR3: CAGSLELYTDTQYF

J: TRBJ1-2
V: TRBV20-1
CDR3: CSAPQRTGFNHGYTF

J: TRBJ2-3
V: TRBV7-9
CDR3: CASSSTGVGSDTQYF

J: TRBJ2-1
V: TRBV6-1
CDR3: CASSSRDRGRLDEQFF

J: TRBJ2-7
V: TRBV11-2
CDR3: CASYLRAGSYEKYF

J: TRBJ2-4
V: TRBV11-1
CDR3: CADNNGYIQYF

J: TRBJ2-7
V: TRBV11-2
CDR3: CASRAKLQGETYEHYF

J: TRBJ2-7
V: TRBV6-1
CDR3: CASSPGGLLYEQYF

J: TRBJ2-5
V: TRBV11-2
CDR3: CASSLSTGTLYEKYF

J: TRBJ2-2
V: TRBV29-1
CDR3: CGVGGTGEAGELFF

J: TRBJ1-5
V: TRBV6-2/TRBV6-3
CDR3: CAGRNDRIRQPQHF

J: TRBJ2-1
V: TRBV11-1
CDR3: CASSHTSDDEQFF

J: TRBJ2-7
V: TRBV29-1
CDR3: CSAWGHEDAHEQYF

J: TRBJ1-6
V: TRBV4-1
CDR3: CTSNQVRVSDSPLHF

J: TRBJ2-1
V: TRBV11-3
CDR3: CASSLDSPSGQVF

J: TRBJ2-1
V: TRBV30
CDR3: CAWNAFNEQFF

J: TRBJ2-7
V: TRBV6-2/TRBV6-3
CDR3: CASSYPVQGISYEQYF

J: TRBJ1-6
V: TRBV6-5
CDR3: CLSSYTTGDNSPLHF

J: TRBJ2-6
V: TRBV11-2
CDR3: CASSPDTSGANVLSF

J: TRBJ2-7
V: TRBV6-2/TRBV6-3
CDR3: CASITISGNGYEQYF

J: TRBJ1-3
V: TRBV7-9
CDR3: CASSFSTGTGNTIYF

J: TRBJ2-2
V: TRBV30
CDR3: CACSIRVDGELFF

J: TRBJ2-7
V: TRBV20-1
CDR3: CSARADRDYEQYF

J: TRBJ2-7
V: TRBV28
CDR3: CASSTPRDPQYEQYF

J: TRBJ2-1
V: TRBV10-3
CDR3: CAISESGTTRSYNEQFF